These 32 T cell receptor beta chains originate from one sample sequenced in a study of shared clonotypes between healthy human individuals. Clones were read by immunoSEQ multiplex PCR, and TCRdb kept only the in-frame ones, dropping some. The sample lists some 1.5 million clones, 95% to 99% occurring once. Source material: naive CD4+ T cells sorted from blood. Subset of the sample: CD45RA+ positively selected. The receptors stem from a man aged 25-45 years in good health.

This clone was found once. V is TRBV18 and J is TRBJ1-2; a possible D gene is TRBD1 (5 bases). The CDR3 extends over 15 amino acids. Germline V gene lookup returns CDR1 KGHSH and CDR2 LQKENI. Trimming left V 2 bases short and J 3 bases short, with 13 bases between. As DNA, the CDR3 is TGTGCCAGCTCACCAGGGGCAGGCCCGGACTATGGCTACACCTTC. This encodes CASSPGAGPDYGYTF.

The chain is built from TRBV28 and TRBJ2-3; 14 nucleotides match TRBD2. J lost 3 bases, V lost 6 bases, and 5 bases had no gene match. Per the germline V gene, CDR1 is MDHEN and CDR2 is SYDVKM. CDR3 length: 16 residues. The CDR3 nucleotides are TGTGCCAGCAGCTTCCGGACTAGCGGGAGGACAGATACGCAGTATTTT. Translation: CASSFRTSGRTDTQYF.

The genes are TRBV19 and TRBJ2-7; 7 positions agree with TRBD1. Germline CDR1 is LNHDA and CDR2 is SQIVND (reference sequence). Losses at the gene ends were 3 bases for V and 4 bases for J; bases not matched to a gene: 6. This CDR3 has 14 amino acids. CDR3 amino acids: CASSMLGGQYEQYF. In DNA, the CDR3 is TGTGCCAGTAGTATGCTAGGGGGACAGTACGAGCAGTACTTC.

This rearrangement joins TRBV20-1 to TRBJ2-7; D is unresolved. The CDR3 runs to 10 residues. Trimming stripped 1 base from V and 6 bases from J, with 4 bases between. Germline V lookup: CDR1 DFQATT, CDR2 SNEGSKA (reference sequence). The CDR3 sequence is CSARGREQYF. The CDR3 DNA reads TGCAGTGCTAGAGGACGCGAGCAGTACTTC.

DNA for the CDR3: TGTGCCAGCAGTGACCCGGACTTTGGCAACACCATATATTTT. Its protein product is CASSDPDFGNTIYF. This sequence joins TRBV25-1 and TRBJ1-3; D not resolved. CDR3 length: 14 residues. The germline V gene has CDR1 MGHDK and CDR2 SYGVNS. The V end lost 3 bases, the J end lost 7 bases, and 13 bases lay between the germline ends.

Turning to this clone: This sample also contains other DNA sequences that code for the same CDR3. The J gene is TRBJ1-2, the V gene TRBV2; D is ambiguous. Trimming removed 6 bases from V and 7 bases from J, with 9 bases in between. The CDR3 runs to 11 residues. Germline CDR1 and CDR2: SNHLY and FYNNEI. The CDR3 nucleotides are TGTGCCAGCAGGGCAGGATCTGGCTACACCTTC. Translated: CASRAGSGYTF.

The chain joins TRBV7-9 to TRBJ2-1; 11 bases map to TRBD1. Per germline, CDR1 SEHNR and CDR2 FQNEAQ (reference sequence). With 5 bases clipped from V and 8 bases from J, the junction kept 14 bases outside the gene matches. The CDR3 is made up of 17 amino acids. The CDR3 protein is CASSILVGQGALDEQFF. Written as DNA, the CDR3 is TGTGCCAGCAGCATACTAGTTGGACAGGGGGCCCTTGATGAGCAGTTCTTC.

The V call is TRBV18, the J call TRBJ2-5; perhaps TRBD2 as D (5 bases). CDR1 is KGHSH, CDR2 LQKENI, per germline. Between the trimmed V and J ends, which lost 4 bases and 2 bases, there was a span of 14 bases. The CDR3 length is 15 residues. CDR3 region: CASSQLGPGQETQYF. CDR3 bases: TGTGCCAGCTCACAGTTAGGTCCGGGGCAAGAGACCCAGTACTTC. Together with reference TRBV18 and TRBJ2-5, the CDR3 gives the full variable domain: NAGVMQNPRHLVRRRGQEARLRCSPMKGHSHVYWYRQLPEEGLKFMVYLQKENIIDESGMPKERFSAEFPKEGPSILRIQQVVRGDSAAYFCASSQLGPGQETQYFGPGTRLLVL.

This clone was seen a single time. The rearrangement links TRBV6-7 to TRBJ2-3; D unresolved. TRBV6-7 is classed as an ORF, of uncertain function. Trimming stripped 6 bases from V and 2 bases from J, with 12 bases between. The CDR3 spans 14 residues. CDR3 protein: CASRRLNTTDTQYF. Written as DNA, the CDR3 is TGTGCCAGCAGAAGACTGAATACCACAGATACGCAGTATTTT.

The chain links TRBV18 to TRBJ1-2; D unresolved. Germline V gives CDR1 KGHSH, CDR2 LQKENI. This CDR3 comprises 17 residues. V was cut by 2 bases and J by 0 bases, with 16 bases left in between. CDR3 region: CASSPTTGRATNYGYTF. CDR3 nucleotide sequence: TGTGCCAGCTCACCAACTACCGGACGGGCAACTAACTATGGCTACACCTTC. Based on the CDR3 plus reference TRBV18 and TRBJ1-2, the full variable domain is NAGVMQNPRHLVRRRGQEARLRCSPMKGHSHVYWYRQLPEEGLKFMVYLQKENIIDESGMPKERFSAEFPKEGPSILRIQQVVRGDSAAYFCASSPTTGRATNYGYTFGSGTRLTVV.

V is TRBV15 and J is TRBJ2-7; D uncertain. This CDR3 is 11 amino acids long. Germline CDR1 and CDR2: LNHNV and YYDKDF (reference sequence). Trimming pared 1 base from V and 7 bases from J, leaving 5 bases between. This chain's CDR3 is CATSRVAEQYF. Written as DNA, the CDR3 is TGTGCCACCAGCAGAGTTGCAGAGCAGTACTTC.

The chain couples TRBV5-1 to TRBJ2-7; TRBD1 is a possible D gene (5 bases). The V gene's germline CDR1 is SGHRS and CDR2 YFSETQ. This CDR3 is 14 amino acids long. V lost 3 bases to trimming and J lost 6 bases, with 16 bases between them. The DNA of the CDR3 is TGCGCCAGCAGCTCGCAGGGATCCGGTTCCGAGCAGTACTTC. Protein sequence: CASSSQGSGSEQYF. The full variable domain, in which reference TRBV5-1 and TRBJ2-7 provide the parts outside the CDR3, is KAGVTQTPRYLIKTRGQQVTLSCSPISGHRSVSWYQQTPGQGLQFLFEYFSETQRNKGNFPGRFSGRQFSNSRSEMNVSTLELGDSALYLCASSSQGSGSEQYFGPGTRLTVT.

This chain links TRBV25-1 with TRBJ1-2; TRBD1 agrees at 9 bases. V lost 3 bases to trimming and J lost 4 bases; unmatched junction nucleotides: 6. From germline, CDR1 is MGHDK and CDR2 SYGVNS. The CDR3 totals 15 residues. In DNA, the CDR3 is TGTGCCAGCAGTGACCACAGGGGGCCGGGCTATGGCTACACCTTC. This translates into CASSDHRGPGYGYTF.

This clone has only one observation. V and J are TRBV2 and TRBJ1-2, with D possibly being TRBD1 (6 bases). This CDR3 region has 12 residues. Trimming stripped 6 bases from V and 5 bases from J, with 10 bases between. Germline loops: CDR1 SNHLY, CDR2 FYNNEI. CDR3 DNA sequence: TGTGCCAGCAGAGGGGGGTTTTATGGCTACACCTTC. Translated: CASRGGFYGYTF.

Remarks on this clone: Other DNA sequences in the sample encode the same CDR3. V and J are TRBV28 and TRBJ2-3; D call uncertain. The CDR3 extends over 12 amino acids. Trimming removed 2 bases from V and 5 bases from J, with 5 bases in between. Per the germline V gene, CDR1 is MDHEN and CDR2 is SYDVKM. The CDR3 loop reads CASSLLRDTQYF. The CDR3 DNA follows: TGTGCCAGCAGTTTACTGAGAGATACGCAGTATTTT.

This rearrangement joins TRBV6-6 to TRBJ2-7; D gene uncertain. The germline gives CDR1 MNHNY, CDR2 SVGAGI (reference sequence). The CDR3 loop spans 11 amino acids. V gave up 7 bases and J gave up 1 base, with 5 bases separating them. DNA of the CDR3: TGTGCCAGCATGGGGTCCTACGAGCAGTACTTC. It translates to CASMGSYEQYF.

The rearrangement joins TRBV27 to TRBJ1-2; no clear D. CDR3 length: 12 residues. CDR1 is MNHEY, CDR2 SMNVEV, per germline (reference sequence). Between the trimmed V and J ends, which lost 6 bases and 4 bases, there was a span of 9 bases. The CDR3 region has the DNA TGTGCCAGCAGATACAGTTTCTATGGCTACACCTTC. It translates to CASRYSFYGYTF.

The V and J genes are TRBV5-6 and TRBJ2-1; the match to TRBD2 covers 9 bases. V shed 4 bases and J 0 bases; nucleotides not matched to a gene: 5. CDR3 length: 16 amino acids. CDR1 is SGHDT, CDR2 YYEEEE, per germline. In nucleotides, the CDR3 is TGTGCCAGCAGCGTACGTAGCGGGAGCTCCTACAATGAGCAGTTCTTC. Translation gives CASSVRSGSSYNEQFF. The full variable domain, rest sourced from reference TRBV5-6 and TRBJ2-1, is DAGVTQSPTHLIKTRGQQVTLRCSPKSGHDTVSWYQQALGQGPQFIFQYYEEEERQRGNFPDRFSGHQFPNYSSELNVNALLLGDSALYLCASSVRSGSSYNEQFFGPGTRLTVL.

This rearrangement joins TRBV6-6 to TRBJ2-2, with D uncertain. The V gene's germline CDR1 is MNHNY and CDR2 SVGAGI (reference sequence). This CDR3 contains 15 residues. V was clipped by 4 bases and J by 4 bases, with 13 bases between them. This CDR3 reads CASSSTEHLTGELFF. CDR3 bases: TGTGCCAGCAGTTCCACCGAACATCTCACCGGGGAGCTGTTTTTT.

The chain has TRBV27 and TRBJ2-3, with D possibly being TRBD2 (5 bases). V was pared by 6 bases and J by 4 bases, with 14 bases between. Germline assignment: CDR1 MNHEY and CDR2 SMNVEV (reference sequence). The CDR3 has 14 residues. CDR3 coding DNA: TGTGCCAGCAGACTAGTTTGGGGATCAGATACGCAGTATTTT. This gives the protein CASRLVWGSDTQYF.

The rearrangement links TRBV6-1 to TRBJ1-2; maybe TRBD1 (6 bases). V shed 0 bases and J shed 0 bases, with 11 bases lying between them. Germline V gene lookup returns CDR1 MNHNS and CDR2 SASEGT. The CDR3 consists of 16 residues. Here the CDR3 DNA reads TGTGCCAGCAGTGAAGCGGACAGACGAGCTAACTATGGCTACACCTTC. This translates into CASSEADRRANYGYTF.

This rearrangement joins TRBV27 to TRBJ1-2, with TRBD1 identical over 7 bases. This CDR3 has 13 amino acids. V was pared by 5 bases and J by 10 bases, with 10 bases of the junction left unmatched. Looked up from germline, CDR1 is MNHEY and CDR2 is SMNVEV (reference sequence). CDR3 sequence reads: CASSVTGQAAYTF. CDR3 nucleotides: TGTGCCAGCAGTGTTACCGGACAGGCCGCCTACACCTTC.

The chain uses TRBV18 and TRBJ1-4; D not resolved. V lost 2 bases and J 8 bases, leaving 12 bases between the germline ends. The CDR3 length is 14 residues. Looked up from germline, CDR1 is KGHSH and CDR2 is LQKENI. The CDR3 is CASSPSDAGEKLFF. CDR3 nucleotide sequence: TGTGCCAGCTCACCATCAGACGCGGGCGAAAAACTGTTTTTT.

The chain couples TRBV14 to TRBJ2-1; tentative D call: TRBD2 (5 bases). CDR3 length: 15 amino acids. Trimming shortened V by 2 bases and J by 0 bases, and 8 bases separated the two germline ends. Per the germline V gene, CDR1 is SGHDN and CDR2 is FVKESK. CDR3 coding DNA: TGTGCCAGCAGCCAACGGGGAAACTCCTACAATGAGCAGTTCTTC. Residues: CASSQRGNSYNEQFF.

The V and J genes are TRBV6-5 and TRBJ2-1; no clear D. The CDR3 extends over 15 amino acids. The V end was cut by 6 bases, the J end by 6 bases, with 18 bases between. Germline assignment: CDR1 MNHEY and CDR2 SVGAGI. The CDR3 sequence is CASSSGGFRSNEQFF. The CDR3 DNA sequence: TGTGCCAGCAGCTCGGGTGGATTTCGTTCCAATGAGCAGTTCTTC.

The chain joins TRBV11-2 to TRBJ2-3; D might be TRBD1 or TRBD2, each matching 6 bases. Germline V gene lookup returns CDR1 SGHAT and CDR2 FQNNGV. CDR3 length: 13 residues. V was cut by 5 bases and J by 8 bases, with 14 bases left in between. DNA of the CDR3: TGTGCCAGCAGCCTGATTGAGGGGGGTACGCAGTATTTT. It codes for CASSLIEGGTQYF.

This chain uses TRBV19 with TRBJ1-1; 9 bases fit TRBD1. Germline V gene sequence: CDR1 LNHDA, CDR2 SQIVND (reference sequence). After removal of 6 bases from V and 5 bases from J, the junction contained 13 bases not matched to a gene. This CDR3 has 16 residues. Here the CDR3 DNA reads TGTGCCAGTAGAGGGGGGACAGGGTATCTTCGAACTGAAGCTTTCTTT. Its translation: CASRGGTGYLRTEAFF.

The V call is TRBV19, the J call TRBJ1-1; D unclear. This CDR3 spans 16 amino acids. Per the germline V gene, CDR1 is LNHDA and CDR2 is SQIVND (reference sequence). Trimming cost V 4 bases and J 1 base, with 16 bases left between them. The CDR3 loop reads CASSRGERKENTEAFF. The CDR3 coding sequence is TGTGCCAGTAGTAGAGGTGAGAGGAAAGAGAACACTGAAGCTTTCTTT.

This chain connects TRBV5-1 to TRBJ2-2, with D hard to call. Germline CDR1 SGHRS, CDR2 YFSETQ. The CDR3 has 15 amino acids. The V end was cut by 3 bases, the J end by 0 bases, with 9 bases between. The CDR3 nucleotides are TGCGCCAGCAGCTCTACAACACCGAACACCGGGGAGCTGTTTTTT. Translation gives CASSSTTPNTGELFF. The whole variable domain, filled in from reference TRBV5-1 and TRBJ2-2, reads KAGVTQTPRYLIKTRGQQVTLSCSPISGHRSVSWYQQTPGQGLQFLFEYFSETQRNKGNFPGRFSGRQFSNSRSEMNVSTLELGDSALYLCASSSTTPNTGELFFGEGSRLTVL.

V usage is TRBV28 and J usage is TRBJ2-7; maybe TRBD2 (5 bases). In germline, CDR1 is MDHEN, CDR2 SYDVKM. The V end was cut by 7 bases, the J end by 0 bases, with 13 bases between. CDR3 length: 14 amino acids. The CDR3 nucleotides read TGTGCCAGCACCGTTGTAGGGAGCTCCTACGAGCAGTACTTC. This codes for CASTVVGSSYEQYF.

The genes are TRBV13 and TRBJ2-1, with TRBD1 identical over 9 bases. The germline gives CDR1 PRHDT, CDR2 FYEKMQ (reference sequence). The CDR3 contains 16 residues. Unmatched junction bases numbered 10, after V lost 5 bases and J lost 5 bases. CDR3 loop: CASSPKTGGYNNEQFF. As DNA, the CDR3 is TGTGCCAGCAGCCCGAAGACAGGGGGATATAACAATGAGCAGTTCTTC.

The chain joins TRBV7-2 to TRBJ2-4; 7 nucleotides agree with TRBD2. This CDR3 spans 16 amino acids. Trimming at V came to 4 bases and at J to 0 bases, leaving 6 bases not matched to a gene. The germline gives CDR1 SGHTA, CDR2 FQGNSA. This CDR3 is CASSSGEGRAKNIQYF. CDR3 nucleotide sequence: TGTGCCAGCAGCTCGGGGGAGGGCCGAGCCAAAAACATTCAGTACTTC.